The sequence of this T cell receptor (beta chain) was determined in a study of cytomegalovirus exposure and HLA in healthy donors. A single count supports this clone. Its cognate antigen is unknown. Donors were ostensibly healthy at sampling, although undocumented immune exposures were probable. 60 Vbeta and 13 Jbeta primers were used in PCR. TCRdb's table, derived via immunoSEQ multiplex PCR, lists solely in-frame clones and lacks some. The data contain fewer than 150,000 clones, approximately 72% of them seen just once; the ten biggest clones take up roughly 8.2%. Study results and caveats: Associated with HLA alleles at 0.05 false discovery rate in a later analysis were some 16,000 TCR beta sequences.

Trimming pared 5 bases from V and 8 bases from J, leaving 9 bases between. Germline CDR1 MNHEY, CDR2 SVGAGI. The CDR3 is 11 residues long. The J gene is TRBJ1-2, the V gene TRBV6-5; D unclear. The clonotype was recovered from a woman in her forties in good health and CMV-seropositive. Specimen: PBMCs. This CDR3 is CASSNEEGYTF. CDR3 DNA sequence: TGTGCCAGCAGTAATGAGGAAGGCTACACCTTC.